Shown below are 7 T cell receptor beta chains from a single sample sequenced in a study of beta chain features in type 1 diabetes. The entirety of the isolated RNA underwent reverse transcription, so expressed TCRB transcripts were sequenced. Using immunoSEQ multiplex PCR, the repertoire was profiled, and TCRdb retains in-frame clones only, with some absent. The sample records just over 450,000 clones, about 32% being singletons. The sequenced sample was naive CD4+ T cells from blood. These receptors came from a man between 18 and 35 years old in good health.

J is TRBJ2-7 and V is TRBV7-9; weak D call: TRBD1 (6 bases). V was cut by 7 bases and J by 0 bases, with 13 bases left in between. Germline V gives CDR1 SEHNR, CDR2 FQNEAQ (reference sequence). This CDR3 spans 14 amino acids. In nucleotides, the CDR3 is TGTGCCAGCACCGGGACAAGGAGCTCCTACGAGCAGTACTTC. This translates into CASTGTRSSYEQYF.

About this clone: This specimen includes other DNA sequences encoding the same CDR3. V is TRBV7-9 and J is TRBJ2-5; D is unclear. Germline CDR1 SEHNR, CDR2 FQNEAQ (reference sequence). Trimming cost V 5 bases and J 2 bases, with 3 bases left between them. CDR3 length equals 11 residues. The CDR3 DNA reads as TGTGCCAGCAGCGTACAAGAGACCCAGTACTTC. Protein: CASSVQETQYF.

As concerns this clone: Other DNA sequences within the sample encode an identical CDR3. The J gene is TRBJ2-3, the V gene TRBV11-3, with no clear D. CDR3 length equals 11 residues. In germline, CDR1 is SGHNT, CDR2 YENEEA. The V end lost 3 bases, the J end lost 6 bases, and 4 bases lay between the germline ends. In DNA form, the CDR3 reads TGTGCCAGCAGCTTGGGCGATACGCAGTATTTT. Translation: CASSLGDTQYF. Complete variable domain (other parts from reference TRBV11-3 and TRBJ2-3): EAGVVQSPRYKIIEKKQPVAFWCNPISGHNTLYWYLQNLGQGPELLIRYENEEAVDDSQLPKDRFSAERLKGVDSTLKIQPAELGDSAVYLCASSLGDTQYFGPGTRLTVL.

This clone has only a few counts. This chain links TRBV5-1 with TRBJ2-1, with 9 positions matching TRBD1. Trimming took 1 base from V and 3 from J; bases not matched to a gene: 5. This CDR3 is built from 16 residues. CDR1 and CDR2 (germline): SGHRS, YFSETQ. The CDR3 loop is CASSLQGQGYYNEQFF. The CDR3 DNA reads TGCGCCAGCAGCTTGCAAGGACAGGGGTACTACAATGAGCAGTTCTTC.

This clone was seen a few times. CDR3 nucleotide sequence: TGTGCCAGCAGGCATAGGACTAGCGGGAATCGGTTCTTC. This gives the protein CASRHRTSGNRFF. The chain links TRBV28 to TRBJ2-1; 12 bases align to TRBD2. Germline assignment: CDR1 MDHEN and CDR2 SYDVKM. The junction had 9 bases not matched to a gene; V was cut back by 6 bases and J by 15 bases. This CDR3 region has 13 residues. The full variable domain, its missing parts supplied by reference TRBV28 and TRBJ2-1, is DVKVTQSSRYLVKRTGEKVFLECVQDMDHENMFWYRQDPGLGLRLIYFSYDVKMKEKGDIPEGYSVSREKKERFSLILESASTNQTSMYLCASRHRTSGNRFFGPGTRLTVL.

On this clone itself: Other nucleotide sequences in the sample specify the same CDR3. The gene calls are TRBV5-1 and TRBJ2-1; 7 bases are a match to TRBD2. CDR1 and CDR2 (germline): SGHRS, YFSETQ. Trimming at V came to 1 base and at J to 5 bases, leaving 3 bases not matched to a gene. This CDR3 has 14 residues. The CDR3 region is CASSLSGTDNEQFF. As DNA, the CDR3 is TGCGCCAGCAGCTTGAGCGGGACGGACAATGAGCAGTTCTTC.

This chain joins TRBV5-1 and TRBJ1-1; D not resolved. This CDR3 has 14 amino acids. Germline lookup yields CDR1 SGHRS and CDR2 YFSETQ. Trimming pared 1 base from V and 0 bases from J, leaving 7 bases between. The CDR3 reads CASSLSGVNTEAFF. DNA for the CDR3: TGCGCCAGCAGCTTGTCGGGCGTGAACACTGAAGCTTTCTTT.